This TCR beta chain was identified in a study of blood T cell repertoires in COVID-19. As processed by the authors: By means of reference gene primer amplification, nucleated cell counts were estimated. Only in-frame clones appear in the TCRdb table, and some are missing; sequencing was by immunoSEQ multiplex PCR. D and trimming were read from the DNA, whereas the V and J calls and clone size are those reported in that table. The table includes around 340,000 clones, roughly 86% detected once. Individuals drawn from 20 to 25 US areas were roughly 18 to 100 years old. Clinical history as reported by participants underpinned cohort assignment. Unmatched junction bases numbered 16, after V lost 6 bases and J lost 4 bases. From germline, CDR1 is MDHEN and CDR2 SYDVKM. There are 17 residues in the CDR3.

Material for sequencing was PBMCs or T cells enriched from blood (not recorded which). This chain links TRBV28 with TRBJ2-3; 7 bases map to TRBD2. The clonotype was recovered from a woman under 40 who had been exposed to COVID-19. The CDR3 sequence is CASRYSGLPRRSDTQYF. The CDR3 coding sequence is TGTGCCAGCAGATACTCGGGACTACCGAGGAGGTCAGATACGCAGTATTTT.